This T cell receptor beta chain emerged from a study of T cell repertoires in cytomegalovirus infection. Overall study context: TCR beta signatures that were public indicated CMV infection and matching HLA type. Whole-study results and caveats: Identification of carriers of CMV plus the relevant HLA was achieved through cumulative public TCR beta family frequency. Ex vivo responses were dominated by HLA-C-restricted CMV-specific TCR beta clonotypes.

This clonotype was observed a handful of times. As yet, its antigen is unknown. TCRdb reprocessed the reads with MiXCR, giving one entry per CDR3 protein. The sample lists a few hundred thousand distinct CDR3 sequences; around a tenth were seen once. Per germline, CDR1 DFQATT and CDR2 SNEGSKA (reference sequence). The CDR3 has 13 amino acids. Trimming shortened V by 0 bases and J by 4 bases, and 9 bases separated the two germline ends. The sequencing sample was made of PBMCs. The V gene is TRBV20-1, the J gene TRBJ1-2, with D possibly TRBD1 on 6 matching bases. The source of this sequence is a human donor in good health (CMV status not recorded). Some clones in this sample may be carry-over from other donors' samples. This CDR3 reads CSARDQGGYGYTF. The CDR3 region has the DNA TGCAGTGCTAGAGATCAAGGGGGCTATGGCTACACCTTC.